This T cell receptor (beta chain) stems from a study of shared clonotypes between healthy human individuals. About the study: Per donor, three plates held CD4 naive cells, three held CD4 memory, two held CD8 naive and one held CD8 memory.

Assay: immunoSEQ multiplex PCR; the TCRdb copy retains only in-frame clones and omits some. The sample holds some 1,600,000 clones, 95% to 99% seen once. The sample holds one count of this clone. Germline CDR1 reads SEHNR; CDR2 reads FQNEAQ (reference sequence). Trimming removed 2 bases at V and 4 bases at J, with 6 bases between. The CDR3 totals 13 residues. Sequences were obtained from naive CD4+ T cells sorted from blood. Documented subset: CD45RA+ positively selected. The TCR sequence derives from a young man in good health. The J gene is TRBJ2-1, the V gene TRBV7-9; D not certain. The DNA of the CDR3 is TGTGCCAGCAGCTTACGGCCTTACAATGAGCAGTTCTTC. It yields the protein CASSLRPYNEQFF.